This T cell receptor beta chain came from a study of T cell repertoires in cytomegalovirus infection. Study-wide context: CMV infection together with matching HLA type was indicated by public TCR beta signatures.

TCRdb passed the reads through MiXCR, listing each CDR3 protein once. There are roughly 320,000 distinct CDR3 sequences in the sample; 9.6% occur only once, and approximately 2.3% lies in the top ten. Study-wide results and limits: There were HLA-C-restricted CMV-specific TCR beta clonotypes dominating the ex vivo response. The cumulative frequency of public TCR beta families identified carriers of CMV plus the relevant HLA.

This clonotype was seen ten or more times. Its specificity is not known. This CDR3 is 12 amino acids long. V was pared by 6 bases and J by 8 bases, with 13 bases between. The TCR comes from a human donor in good health (CMV status not recorded). Some clones in this sample may be carry-over from other donors' samples. Sequencing was performed on PBMCs. The chain carries TRBV12-3 or TRBV12-4 and TRBJ1-2; D ambiguous. This CDR3 is CASSIVNRGYTF. The CDR3 DNA reads TGTGCCAGCAGCATAGTGAACAGAGGCTACACCTTC.